The 25 T cell receptor beta chains reported below all come from one sample, sequenced in a study of cytomegalovirus exposure and HLA in healthy donors. PCR amplification relied on 60 Vbeta primers (plus 13 Jbeta primers). Sequencing used immunoSEQ multiplex PCR; TCRdb keeps in-frame clones, though not all of them. The profile shows tens of thousands of clones, about 80% of them singletons. The sample was PBMCs. Receptors were obtained from a man aged 45-65 years in good health and CMV-seronegative.

The chain carries TRBV13 and TRBJ2-7; the D gene is possibly TRBD1 (5 bases). Germline assignment: CDR1 PRHDT and CDR2 FYEKMQ (reference sequence). This CDR3 region has 13 residues. Trimming pared 4 bases from V and 5 bases from J, leaving 12 bases between. CDR3 amino acids: CASSSPLQDEQYF. The CDR3 DNA follows: TGTGCCAGCAGCTCGCCGTTACAGGACGAGCAGTACTTC. Supplemented by reference TRBV13 and TRBJ2-7, the full variable domain reads AAGVIQSPRHLIKEKRETATLKCYPIPRHDTVYWYQQGPGQDPQFLISFYEKMQSDKGSIPDRFSAQQFSDYHSELNMSSLELGDSALYFCASSSPLQDEQYFGPGTRLTVT.

This chain uses TRBV6-1 with TRBJ2-5; D possibly corresponds to TRBD2 (7 bases). The V gene's germline CDR1 is MNHNS and CDR2 SASEGT. Trimming removed 3 bases from V and 5 bases from J, with 13 bases in between. The CDR3 has 14 residues. The CDR3 DNA sequence: TGTGCCAGCAGTGATCGGGGGGCTATTGAGACCCAGTACTTC. It codes for CASSDRGAIETQYF.

This sequence joins TRBV30 and TRBJ1-4; 8 bases are shared with TRBD1. The CDR3 is made up of 15 amino acids. Looked up from germline, CDR1 is GTSNPN and CDR2 is SVGIG (reference sequence). V was clipped by 5 bases and J by 5 bases; unmatched bases: 10. CDR3 coding DNA: TGTGCCTGGGCACGAACCGGGACAGGAAATGAAAAACTGTTTTTT. Amino acids: CAWARTGTGNEKLFF.

This chain joins TRBV9 and TRBJ2-3; D might be TRBD2 (6 bases). Trimming cost V 4 bases and J 0 bases, with 15 bases left between them. Germline loops: CDR1 SGDLS, CDR2 YYNGEE. CDR3 size: 16 residues. CDR3 nucleotide sequence: TGTGCCAGCAGCAGTTTGGGGGGAACTAGCACAGATACGCAGTATTTT. This sequence encodes CASSSLGGTSTDTQYF.

Only one count was recorded for this clone. The chain carries TRBV18 and TRBJ2-5, with 8 bases lining up with TRBD2. The ends lost 3 bases at V and 2 bases at J; junction bases unmatched: 5. Germline values: CDR1 KGHSH, CDR2 LQKENI. The CDR3 length is 15 residues. The CDR3 DNA follows: TGTGCCAGCTCACCCGGGAGGGGAGCACAAGAGACCCAGTACTTC. It translates to CASSPGRGAQETQYF.

This chain connects TRBV6-1 to TRBJ2-2; unclear D gene. The CDR3 covers 15 residues. The V end lost 7 bases, the J end lost 0 bases, and 12 bases lay between the germline ends. Germline V gene sequence: CDR1 MNHNS, CDR2 SASEGT. The CDR3 coding sequence is TGTGCCAGCATCACTCCCTTTTCGAACACCGGGGAGCTGTTTTTT. Protein: CASITPFSNTGELFF.

This clone was seen a few times. The chain carries TRBV30 and TRBJ2-3; 9 positions match TRBD2. V gave up 4 bases and J gave up 4 bases; unmatched junction bases: 6. Germline V gives CDR1 GTSNPN, CDR2 SVGIG (reference sequence). The CDR3 covers 14 residues. The CDR3 nucleotides are TGTGCCTGGAAAGTGCGCGGGGGGGCAGATACGCAGTATTTT. The encoded protein is CAWKVRGGADTQYF.

This clone has just a few counts. The chain combines TRBV6-1 with TRBJ1-2; 8 nucleotides match TRBD1. The trim removed 5 bases at V and 6 bases at J, leaving 11 bases unmatched. CDR3 length: 15 residues. Germline-derived CDR1 and CDR2 are MNHNS and SASEGT. CDR3 nucleotides: TGTGCCAGCAGTCCTAACCGGGACAGGAATGATGGCTACACCTTC. Residues: CASSPNRDRNDGYTF.

There are a few counts of this clone. The chain uses TRBV4-1 and TRBJ1-1; D is perhaps TRBD1 (5 bases). Trimming removed 6 bases from V and 5 bases from J, with 16 bases in between. Germline CDR1 MGHRA, CDR2 YSYEKL. The CDR3 contains 14 residues. The CDR3 loop is CASRGGLKGTEAFF. CDR3 sequence (DNA): TGCGCCAGCAGGGGGGGACTGAAGGGGACTGAAGCTTTCTTT.

This rearrangement joins TRBV10-3 to TRBJ2-2; D uncertain. This CDR3 spans 13 amino acids. The ends were cut back, 2 bases at V and 4 bases at J, with 5 bases in the middle. CDR1 is ENHRY and CDR2 is SYGVKD in the germline V gene. The CDR3 protein is CAISELSTGELFF. The CDR3 DNA sequence: TGTGCCATCAGTGAGCTCAGCACCGGGGAGCTGTTTTTT.

This chain links TRBV5-1 with TRBJ1-3, with D tentatively TRBD1 (5 bases). Germline values: CDR1 SGHRS, CDR2 YFSETQ. The CDR3 totals 16 residues. The V end lost 4 bases, the J end lost 3 bases, and 17 bases lay between the germline ends. The CDR3 DNA reads TGCGCCAGCAGCCCGACCGGGGGTACGAGTGGAAACACCATATATTTT. It encodes CASSPTGGTSGNTIYF.

This clone was picked up a small number of times. The chain combines TRBV2 with TRBJ2-1; a weak D match, TRBD2 (5 bases). Germline V gene data show CDR1 as SNHLY and CDR2 as FYNNEI. This CDR3 is 12 amino acids long. V lost 8 bases and J lost 7, with 12 bases in between. The DNA of the CDR3 is TGTGCCAGCGCAATACTAGGGAATGAGCAGTTCTTC. Its translation: CASAILGNEQFF.

V gene TRBV7-2 combines with J gene TRBJ2-1; the D gene is possibly TRBD1 (5 bases). The germline CDR1 and CDR2 sequences are SGHTA and FQGNSA. V was cut by 5 bases and J by 3 bases, with 14 bases left in between. The length of the CDR3 is 15 residues. The CDR3 DNA reads TGTGCCAGCAGCCGAAGGCAGGGTTACTACAATGAGCAGTTCTTC. The encoded protein is CASSRRQGYYNEQFF.

The V and J genes are TRBV6-4 and TRBJ1-1, with 8 nucleotides matching TRBD1. Germline CDR1 and CDR2: MRHNA and SNTAGT. The CDR3 has 13 amino acids. The V gene end was trimmed by 5 bases and the J gene end by 5 bases; junction bases not matched to a gene: 4. The CDR3 loop is CASSQQGGTEAFF. The CDR3 DNA is TGTGCCAGCAGTCAACAGGGGGGAACTGAAGCTTTCTTT.

The J gene is TRBJ2-7, the V gene TRBV9, with a weak D call TRBD1 (6 bases). V dropped 2 bases and J dropped 0 bases, with 12 bases sitting between them. In germline, CDR1 is SGDLS, CDR2 YYNGEE. The length of the CDR3 is 15 residues. This CDR3 reads CASSVGGHNSYEQYF. The CDR3, as DNA: TGTGCCAGCAGCGTTGGGGGACACAACTCCTACGAGCAGTACTTC.

The chain uses TRBV10-3 and TRBJ2-6; possible D gene TRBD1, 5 bases. Germline CDR1 and CDR2: ENHRY and SYGVKD. This CDR3 comprises 17 residues. V lost 4 bases to trimming and J lost 2 bases, with 15 bases between them. In DNA, the CDR3 is TGTGCCATCAGTGCTCAGGGTGATGTTCCTGGGGCCAACGTCCTGACTTTC. Translating gives CAISAQGDVPGANVLTF.

The chain carries TRBV15 and TRBJ2-3; D perhaps matches TRBD2 (7 bases). Germline V gene lookup returns CDR1 LNHNV and CDR2 YYDKDF (reference sequence). Trimming stripped 1 base from V and 1 base from J, with 12 bases between. The CDR3 is 16 amino acids. The CDR3 bases are TGTGCCACCAGCAGAGGCGCGGGGGCGGGCACAGATACGCAGTATTTT. It translates to CATSRGAGAGTDTQYF. The whole variable domain, filled in from reference TRBV15 and TRBJ2-3, reads DAMVIQNPRYQVTQFGKPVTLSCSQTLNHNVMYWYQQKSSQAPKLLFHYYDKDFNNEADTPDNFQSRRPNTSFCFLDIRSPGLGDTAMYLCATSRGAGAGTDTQYFGPGTRLTVL.

The chain recombines TRBV5-4 with TRBJ1-1; 7 nucleotides agree with TRBD1. Germline CDR1 reads SGHNT; CDR2 reads YYREEE (reference sequence). With 4 bases clipped from V and 0 bases from J, the junction kept 6 bases outside the gene matches. CDR3 length equals 15 residues. The CDR3 coding sequence is TGTGCCAGCAGCCCAGGACAGGTGATGAACACTGAAGCTTTCTTT. This gives the protein CASSPGQVMNTEAFF.

This clone was found once. The J gene is TRBJ2-2, the V gene TRBV10-3, with D possibly being TRBD2 (6 bases). V lost 0 bases to trimming and J lost 4 bases, with 9 bases between them. Germline-derived CDR1 and CDR2 are ENHRY and SYGVKD. The CDR3 length is 15 residues. Written as DNA, the CDR3 is TGTGCCATCAGTGAGTCGGGGGGTGCCACCGGGGAGCTGTTTTTT. Translated: CAISESGGATGELFF.

V and J are TRBV6-5 and TRBJ1-6; 7 nucleotides match TRBD1. CDR3 length equals 14 residues. V lost 7 bases and J lost 7; bases outside the gene matches: 7. The germline gives CDR1 MNHEY, CDR2 SVGAGI. The CDR3 loop is CASKGAARNSPLHF. The CDR3 region has the DNA TGTGCCAGCAAGGGGGCAGCCAGAAATTCACCCCTCCACTTT.

The rearrangement uses TRBV28 and TRBJ2-1; possibly TRBD1 for D (5 bases). The germline V gene has CDR1 MDHEN and CDR2 SYDVKM. CDR3 length equals 12 residues. Trimming cost V 6 bases and J 8 bases, with 11 bases left between them. For the CDR3, the DNA is TGTGCCAGCAGGACGACAGTCTATGAGCAGTTCTTC. Its translation: CASRTTVYEQFF.

V is TRBV9 and J is TRBJ1-3; D is unresolved. V was clipped by 0 bases and J by 3 bases, with 10 bases between them. Looked up from germline, CDR1 is SGDLS and CDR2 is YYNGEE. The CDR3 spans 15 residues. The CDR3 sequence is CASSVDGSGGNTIYF. The CDR3 region has the DNA TGTGCCAGCAGCGTAGACGGTAGCGGTGGAAACACCATATATTTT.

V and J are TRBV7-2 and TRBJ2-7; maybe TRBD2 (5 bases). Germline V gene sequence: CDR1 SGHTA, CDR2 FQGNSA. V was shortened by 5 bases and J by 2 bases, with 13 bases between the two germline ends. This CDR3 contains 14 residues. CDR3: CASSIAGITYEQYF. The CDR3 coding sequence is TGTGCCAGCAGCATCGCCGGGATAACCTACGAGCAGTACTTC.

This clone was counted between two and nine times. CDR3 residues: CASSYQDTHSYEQYF. The CDR3 DNA reads as TGTGCCAGCAGTTACCAAGACACCCACTCCTACGAGCAGTACTTC. This chain links TRBV6-5 with TRBJ2-7; D not resolved. CDR1 and CDR2 from the germline V gene are MNHEY and SVGAGI. The CDR3 spans 15 residues. Trimming removed 2 bases from V and 0 bases from J, with 11 bases in between.

The CDR3 sequence: CASSAAGTGINSPLHF. CDR3 nucleotide sequence: TGTGCCAGCAGTGCAGCCGGGACAGGGATTAATTCACCCCTCCACTTT. J is TRBJ1-6 and V is TRBV28; 9 nucleotides align to TRBD1. The CDR3 is made up of 16 amino acids. V shed 5 bases and J 6 bases; nucleotides not matched to a gene: 8. The germline V gene has CDR1 MDHEN and CDR2 SYDVKM. Supplemented by reference TRBV28 and TRBJ1-6, the full variable domain reads DVKVTQSSRYLVKRTGEKVFLECVQDMDHENMFWYRQDPGLGLRLIYFSYDVKMKEKGDIPEGYSVSREKKERFSLILESASTNQTSMYLCASSAAGTGINSPLHFGNGTRLTVT.